This T cell receptor beta chain derives from a study of identifying expanded T cells in peripheral blood. This clone was recorded only once. Clones were sequenced by immunoSEQ multiplex PCR, and TCRdb holds only the in-frame ones, with some missing. The profile shows approximately 120,000 clones, 88% of them singletons. The specimen was blood. This TCR derives from a person aged 18-69 years in good health.

The CDR3 DNA follows: TGTGCCAGCTCGATAGGGACTCCTGAGGGGCAGTACTTC. It is translated as CASSIGTPEGQYF. The genes are TRBV7-2 and TRBJ2-7; D is possibly TRBD2 (6 bases). The CDR3 is 13 residues long. The germline V and J ends were trimmed by 8 bases and 9 bases, with 20 bases remaining between them. Per germline, CDR1 SGHTA and CDR2 FQGNSA.